These T cell receptor beta chains were read from a single sample in a study of blood T cell repertoires in COVID-19. TCRdb keeps only in-frame clones here, not all; method: immunoSEQ multiplex PCR. The table has around 56,000 clones, about 70% seen once; the top ten hold 15% to 20%. The sequenced sample consisted of peripheral blood. Every receptor here comes from a woman aged 50 to 60 with active or convalescent COVID-19. Each CDR3 is given with its conserved first and last residue. D genes are given only for firm matches. Clone sizes are given selectively: once, few, many, or a class where the clone is expanded.

CDR3,DNA,size,V,D,J
CASSQQRDQPQHF,TGTGCCAGCAGCCAGCAACGGGATCAGCCCCAGCATTTT,-,TRBV6-5,-,TRBJ1-5
CASSLSGERNEQFF,TGTGCCAGCAGCTTATCGGGAGAGCGGAATGAGCAGTTCTTC,-,TRBV7-9,-,TRBJ2-1
CSVGTEVDSPLHF,TGCAGCGTTGGGACAGAGGTTGATTCACCCCTCCACTTT,-,TRBV29-1,-,TRBJ1-6
CASSSSQTNTEAFF,TGCGCCAGCAGCTCTAGCCAAACGAACACTGAAGCTTTCTTT,-,TRBV5-1,-,TRBJ1-1
CASSPLVAMTSVYEQYF,TGCGCCAGCAGCCCTTTAGTGGCCATGACTAGCGTGTACGAGCAGTACTTC,-,TRBV5-1,TRBD2,TRBJ2-7
CASTLGRHGEQFF,TGTGCCAGCACCTTAGGCAGGCACGGTGAGCAGTTCTTC,-,TRBV7-9,-,TRBJ2-1
CASSILAGGLDEQFF,TGTGCCAGTAGTATACTAGCGGGAGGTCTAGATGAGCAGTTCTTC,-,TRBV19,TRBD2,TRBJ2-1
CAWSTGEAPLHF,TGTGCCTGGAGTACAGGCGAGGCACCCCTCCACTTT,-,TRBV30,-,TRBJ1-6
CASSPTGVGSYGYTF,TGTGCCAGCAGCCCAACGGGGGTGGGCTCATATGGCTACACCTTC,-,TRBV7-2,-,TRBJ1-2
CSGRPGMNTEAFF,TGCAGCGGCCGACCGGGTATGAACACTGAAGCTTTCTTT,few,TRBV29-1,-,TRBJ1-1
CASSRANRGSGAYEQYF,TGTGCCAGCAGCCGAGCAAACAGGGGGAGCGGGGCCTACGAGCAGTACTTC,-,TRBV13,-,TRBJ2-7